The rows below give T cell receptor beta chains drawn from one sample of a study of T cell changes during pregnancy in multiple sclerosis. Produced via immunoSEQ multiplex PCR; TCRdb's table is partial and in-frame only. The sample comprises approximately 90,000 clones, roughly 93% of which are singletons, and 0.7% to 1% rests with the top ten. The starting material was peripheral blood, obtained in the third trimester of pregnancy. These TCRs come from a female donor with multiple sclerosis, enrolled in a pregnancy study. Each CDR3 is given with its conserved first and last residue. D genes are given only for firm matches. Not all rows give a size; the values are once, few, many and, for expanded clones, a class.

d_call j_call v_call clone_size cdr3_aa cdr3_nt
TRBD1 TRBJ1-1 TRBV5-1 - CASSLGIFGQGAILTEAFF TGCGCCAGCAGCTTGGGCATTTTCGGACAGGGGGCGATACTCACTGAAGCTTTCTTT
TRBD1 TRBJ1-1 TRBV6-5 - CASSSRTGGFAFF TGTGCCAGCAGTTCGCGGACAGGGGGCTTCGCTTTCTTT
TRBD1 TRBJ1-5 TRBV7-2 - CASSLGQGPNQPQHF TGTGCCAGCAGCTTGGGACAGGGTCCCAATCAGCCCCAGCATTTT
- TRBJ1-1 TRBV5-1 - CASSSSGGTEAFF TGCGCCAGCAGTAGCTCCGGGGGCACTGAAGCTTTCTTT
TRBD2 TRBJ2-1 TRBV10-3 - CAISESGGRGGSYNEQFF TGTGCCATCAGTGAGTCGGGAGGGAGAGGTGGCTCCTACAATGAGCAGTTCTTC
- TRBJ1-3 TRBV6-6 - CASSPDSSSGNTIYF TGTGCCAGCAGCCCGGACAGCAGCTCTGGAAACACCATATATTTT
- TRBJ1-2 TRBV5-6 - CASSSPQGNGYTF TGTGCCAGCAGCTCACCCCAGGGGAATGGCTACACCTTC
- TRBJ2-7 TRBV2 - CASNRAGGAYEQYF TGTGCCAGCAATCGAGCGGGTGGGGCCTACGAGCAGTACTTC
TRBD1 TRBJ2-7 TRBV7-2 - CASSSTGTPYEQYF TGTGCCAGCAGCTCGACAGGGACCCCCTACGAGCAGTACTTC
TRBD1 TRBJ2-3 TRBV5-1 - CASSWEGGTGYTDTQYF TGCGCCAGCAGCTGGGAAGGGGGCACCGGGTACACAGATACGCAGTATTTT
TRBD1 TRBJ2-7 TRBV5-1 - CASSSPGQGREQYF TGCGCCAGCAGCTCACCGGGACAGGGGAGGGAGCAGTACTTC
TRBD1 TRBJ2-7 TRBV28 once CASSLSDRISSYEQYF TGTGCCAGCAGTTTGTCGGACAGGATCAGCTCCTACGAGCAGTACTTC
TRBD1 TRBJ1-1 TRBV5-1 - CASSWQGDTEAFF TGCGCCAGCAGCTGGCAGGGGGACACTGAAGCTTTCTTT
TRBD1 TRBJ2-1 TRBV19 - CASSTGTVSYNEQFF TGTGCCAGTAGCACCGGGACAGTCTCCTACAATGAGCAGTTCTTC
- TRBJ1-1 TRBV29-1 - CSGLLGSVSTEAFF TGCAGCGGGCTCCTGGGCAGTGTCAGCACTGAAGCTTTCTTT
TRBD1 TRBJ1-3 TRBV13 - CASSELTGGNTIYF TGTGCCAGCAGCGAGTTGACAGGGGGAAACACCATATATTTT
TRBD2 TRBJ2-1 TRBV18 - CASSALRGLADEQFF TGTGCCAGCTCAGCCCTAAGGGGACTAGCCGATGAGCAGTTCTTC
- TRBJ1-5 TRBV27 - CASSIYWDNNQPQHF TGTGCCAGCAGTATATATTGGGACAACAATCAGCCCCAGCATTTT
TRBD2 TRBJ2-1 TRBV4-1 - CASSQAGGEGNEQFF TGCGCCAGCAGCCAAGCGGGGGGAGAGGGCAATGAGCAGTTCTTC
- TRBJ2-1 TRBV2 - CASSPTDFNEQFF TGTGCCAGCAGCCCGACTGACTTCAATGAGCAGTTCTTC
- TRBJ1-1 TRBV11-2 - CASSWRFGGKNTEAFF TGTGCCAGCAGCTGGAGGTTCGGGGGTAAGAACACTGAAGCTTTCTTT
- TRBJ1-1 TRBV5-4 - CASGNRDKFEAFF TGTGCCAGCGGTAACAGGGATAAATTTGAAGCTTTCTTT
- TRBJ2-5 TRBV9 - CASSSRGAYQETQYF TGTGCCAGCAGCTCCCGCGGGGCGTACCAAGAGACCCAGTACTTC
TRBD1 TRBJ1-1 TRBV5-1 - CASSLGTGNTEAFF TGCGCCAGCAGCTTGGGGACAGGGAACACTGAAGCTTTCTTT
TRBD1 TRBJ1-4 TRBV4-2 - CASSRGQVEKLFF TGTGCCAGCAGCCGAGGACAGGTTGAAAAACTGTTTTTT
- TRBJ2-5 TRBV12-5 - CASGLGNGYQETQYF TGTGCTAGTGGTTTGGGGAACGGGTACCAAGAGACCCAGTACTTC